Presented here are 21 T cell receptor beta chains from one specimen sequenced in a study of PD-L1 blockade in urothelial cancer. Some clones are missing from TCRdb's copy, which holds only in-frame ones; the method was immunoSEQ multiplex PCR. The data contain tens of thousands of clones, 84% of them seen just once; the ten biggest clones take up 1% to 1.5%. Time point in this sample: pretreatment peripheral blood. Sequencing was performed on PBMCs, taken around atezolizumab (anti-PD-L1) treatment. The receptors come from a man between 45 and 60 years old with urothelial cancer.

This clone was observed once. The CDR3 sequence: CASSLSQGSSSGNTIYF. In DNA form, the CDR3 reads TGTGCCAGCAGCCTCTCACAGGGTTCGAGCTCTGGAAACACCATATATTTT. The V and J genes are TRBV9 and TRBJ1-3, with D possibly being TRBD1 (6 bases). V was cut by 4 bases and J by 0 bases, with 17 bases left in between. Germline V gives CDR1 SGDLS, CDR2 YYNGEE. This CDR3 is built from 17 residues.

The count of this clone is one. The chain recombines TRBV30 with TRBJ2-3; the match to TRBD2 covers 12 bases. V lost 5 bases, J lost 0 bases, and 0 bases stayed unmatched. Per germline, CDR1 GTSNPN and CDR2 SVGIG (reference sequence). CDR3 length: 14 amino acids. In DNA form, the CDR3 reads TGTGCCTGGGGGACTAGCGGGAGCACAGATACGCAGTATTTT. Encoded protein: CAWGTSGSTDTQYF.

The chain has TRBV7-2 and TRBJ2-7; 7 nucleotides agree with TRBD2. Germline V CDR1 and CDR2: SGHTA, FQGNSA. Trimming cost V 0 bases and J 2 bases; bases outside gene matches: 10. The CDR3 loop spans 17 amino acids. The CDR3 protein is CASSLASSGVPPYEQYF. The CDR3 DNA is TGTGCCAGCAGCTTAGCCTCTAGCGGAGTACCTCCCTACGAGCAGTACTTC.

This clone was seen more than once but under ten times. The chain recombines TRBV5-6 with TRBJ1-1; weak D call: TRBD1 (6 bases). Trimming cost V 2 bases and J 5 bases, with 10 bases left between them. CDR3 size: 13 residues. From germline, CDR1 is SGHDT and CDR2 YYEEEE. The DNA of the CDR3 is TGTGCCAGCAGCTTCGGGGGGCCAACTGAAGCTTTCTTT. Translated: CASSFGGPTEAFF.

In its sample, this clone was seen a few times. The CDR3 region is CAWSQGRVLNTEAFF. The CDR3 nucleotides are TGTGCCTGGAGTCAGGGGAGGGTGCTGAACACTGAAGCTTTCTTT. The chain is built from TRBV30 and TRBJ1-1; possibly TRBD1 for D (6 bases). Per germline, CDR1 GTSNPN and CDR2 SVGIG (reference sequence). Trimming took off 2 bases at V and 0 bases at J, with 13 bases between the two ends. The CDR3 spans 15 residues.

The gene calls are TRBV10-2 and TRBJ2-1; no clear D. The germline V and J ends were trimmed by 6 bases and 7 bases, with 10 bases remaining between them. The CDR3 consists of 12 residues. CDR1 WSHSY and CDR2 SAAADI come from the germline V gene. The CDR3 sequence: CASRAVENEQFF. The CDR3 nucleotides read TGCGCCAGCAGGGCGGTGGAGAATGAGCAGTTCTTC.

The rearrangement uses TRBV6-5 and TRBJ1-4, with TRBD1 identical over 7 bases. CDR3 length: 14 residues. In germline, CDR1 is MNHEY, CDR2 SVGAGI. After removal of 6 bases from V and 8 bases from J, the junction contained 9 bases not matched to a gene. The CDR3, as DNA: TGTGCCAGCAGCGCCCAGGGGGTAGGGGAAAAACTGTTTTTT. Protein: CASSAQGVGEKLFF.

This sequence joins TRBV5-4 and TRBJ1-2; a possible D gene is TRBD1 (5 bases). Germline CDR1 SGHNT, CDR2 YYREEE (reference sequence). Trimming removed 9 bases from V and 7 bases from J, with 22 bases in between. CDR3 size: 14 residues. The CDR3: CATLGGDPPGGYTF. The CDR3 DNA is TGTGCCACCCTGGGCGGGGACCCACCCGGTGGCTACACCTTC.

The chain has TRBV19 and TRBJ2-1; 9 nucleotides match TRBD2. The CDR3 contains 15 residues. J was trimmed by 7 bases and V by 5 bases; bases with no gene match: 9. Germline values: CDR1 LNHDA, CDR2 SQIVND (reference sequence). The CDR3 here is CASSVGESGRNEQFF. CDR3 nucleotides: TGTGCCAGTAGTGTGGGGGAGAGCGGGAGGAATGAGCAGTTCTTC.

V gene TRBV27 combines with J gene TRBJ2-7, with TRBD1 as a possible D gene (6 bases). Germline CDR1 is MNHEY and CDR2 is SMNVEV (reference sequence). The CDR3 consists of 15 residues. Trimming stripped 5 bases from V and 4 bases from J, with 18 bases between. The CDR3 bases are TGTGCCAGCAGTATGACAGGCGGTGCTGAATACGAGCAGTACTTC. Translated, it gives CASSMTGGAEYEQYF.

This rearrangement joins TRBV5-4 to TRBJ2-5; possible D gene TRBD2, 5 bases. This CDR3 is built from 13 residues. CDR1 is SGHNT, CDR2 YYREEE, per germline (reference sequence). V gave up 3 bases and J gave up 0 bases, with 6 bases separating them. The CDR3 reads CASSSGDQETQYF. The CDR3 nucleotides are TGTGCCAGCAGCTCCGGGGACCAAGAGACCCAGTACTTC. The entire variable domain, with the rest obtained from reference TRBV5-4 and TRBJ2-5, is as follows: ETGVTQSPTHLIKTRGQQVTLRCSSQSGHNTVSWYQQALGQGPQFIFQYYREEENGRGNFPPRFSGLQFPNYSSELNVNALELDDSALYLCASSSGDQETQYFGPGTRLLVL.

This clone rates as medium-sized. The chain is built from TRBV5-4 and TRBJ1-1, with D perhaps matching TRBD1 (6 bases). The CDR3 runs 14 residues. Trimming stripped 4 bases from V and 3 bases from J, with 13 bases between. Per the germline V gene, CDR1 is SGHNT and CDR2 is YYREEE (reference sequence). The CDR3 coding sequence is TGTGCCAGCAGCCTGGGACACGGGGACACTGAAGCTTTCTTT. This gives the protein CASSLGHGDTEAFF.

V usage is TRBV11-2 and J usage is TRBJ2-5; D is undetermined. The CDR3 contains 14 residues. V was trimmed by 1 base and J by 0 bases, leaving 6 bases between them. CDR1 and CDR2 (germline): SGHAT, FQNNGV. The CDR3 sequence: CASSLVHNQETQYF. CDR3 DNA: TGTGCCAGCAGCTTAGTGCACAACCAAGAGACCCAGTACTTC. Using reference TRBV11-2 and TRBJ2-5 for the parts outside the CDR3, the full variable domain is EAGVAQSPRYKIIEKRQSVAFWCNPISGHATLYWYQQILGQGPKLLIQFQNNGVVDDSQLPKDRFSAERLKGVDSTLKIQPAKLEDSAVYLCASSLVHNQETQYFGPGTRLLVL.

The chain joins TRBV9 to TRBJ2-1; 8 bases map to TRBD1. V shed 4 bases, J shed 5 bases, and the junction held 8 bases outside the gene matches. Germline V gene data show CDR1 as SGDLS and CDR2 as YYNGEE. This CDR3 is built from 15 residues. The CDR3 DNA follows: TGTGCCAGCAGCCTCGGCAGGGGGCTCCACAATGAGCAGTTCTTC. Protein: CASSLGRGLHNEQFF.

V and J are TRBV6-4 and TRBJ2-1; the D gene is possibly TRBD2 (6 bases). The CDR3 has 14 residues. Germline V lookup: CDR1 MRHNA, CDR2 SNTAGT. V shed 6 bases and J shed 7 bases, with 16 bases lying between them. The CDR3 here is CASRRDGAGNEQFF. The CDR3 DNA follows: TGTGCCAGCAGGCGGGACGGGGCAGGAAATGAGCAGTTCTTC.

The V call is TRBV6-1, the J call TRBJ2-3; 11 bases line up with TRBD2. CDR1 is MNHNS, CDR2 SASEGT, per germline. The CDR3 loop spans 14 amino acids. Trimming removed 11 bases from V and 2 bases from J; junction bases left unmatched: 6. The CDR3 DNA sequence: TGTGCCTCCCTACTAGCGGGGGTCACAGATACGCAGTATTTT. It specifies CASLLAGVTDTQYF.

This chain links TRBV30 with TRBJ1-1; D is unclear. V was pared by 3 bases and J by 2 bases, with 7 bases between. Germline V gene lookup returns CDR1 GTSNPN and CDR2 SVGIG (reference sequence). The CDR3 has 12 residues. The CDR3 here is CAWRTSNTEAFF. CDR3 nucleotide sequence: TGTGCCTGGAGGACATCCAACACTGAAGCTTTCTTT.

The gene calls are TRBV30 and TRBJ2-7, with 11 bases identical to TRBD1. CDR3 length: 13 residues. CDR1 GTSNPN and CDR2 SVGIG come from the germline V gene (reference sequence). V lost 2 bases to trimming and J lost 6 bases; unmatched junction nucleotides: 3. CDR3: CAWSKGQGVEQYF. The CDR3 DNA follows: TGTGCCTGGAGTAAGGGACAGGGGGTCGAGCAGTACTTC.

The chain joins TRBV29-1 to TRBJ1-2; 8 nucleotides match TRBD1. Germline V gene sequence: CDR1 SQVTM, CDR2 ANQGSEA. Trimming removed 1 base from V and 3 bases from J; junction bases left unmatched: 10. The CDR3 totals 16 residues. CDR3 sequence: CSVEGGQGARYYGYTF. The CDR3 DNA follows: TGCAGCGTTGAAGGTGGGCAGGGGGCGCGTTACTATGGCTACACCTTC.

J is TRBJ1-3 and V is TRBV5-4; TRBD1 agrees at 8 bases. V shed 0 bases and J 0 bases; nucleotides not matched to a gene: 2. This CDR3 is built from 16 residues. Germline values: CDR1 SGHNT, CDR2 YYREEE (reference sequence). CDR3 DNA sequence: TGTGCCAGCAGCTTGGACAGGGGGATCTCTGGAAACACCATATATTTT. This gives the protein CASSLDRGISGNTIYF. Together with reference TRBV5-4 and TRBJ1-3, the CDR3 gives the full variable domain: ETGVTQSPTHLIKTRGQQVTLRCSSQSGHNTVSWYQQALGQGPQFIFQYYREEENGRGNFPPRFSGLQFPNYSSELNVNALELDDSALYLCASSLDRGISGNTIYFGEGSWLTVV.

The chain couples TRBV25-1 to TRBJ1-1; D may be TRBD1 (5 bases). CDR1 is MGHDK and CDR2 is SYGVNS in the germline V gene. The CDR3 spans 14 residues. Trimming cost V 3 bases and J 1 base, with 9 bases left between them. In nucleotides, the CDR3 is TGTGCCAGCAGTGACCCCACAGGGAACACTGAAGCTTTCTTT. It is translated as CASSDPTGNTEAFF.